This T cell receptor (beta chain) was identified in a study of identical twins. Study observations and caveats: Low generation probability was overrepresented in out-of-frame alpha sequences shared by twins.

TCRdb used MiXCR to reprocess the 5' RACE reads, holding one entry per CDR3 protein. The table shows approximately 1.8 million distinct CDR3 sequences, with under 35% occurring only once. V was clipped by 10 bases and J by 5 bases; unmatched bases: 5. Per the germline V gene, CDR1 is ENHRY and CDR2 is SYGVKD. The CDR3 is 11 amino acids. Points on this clonotype: The antigen remains undetermined.

The source of this sequence is a newborn girl in good health. The rearrangement links TRBV10-3 to TRBJ2-7; 7 bases match TRBD1. Specimen: cord blood. CDR3 DNA sequence: TGTGCCAACGGACAGGCGGACGAGCAGTACTTC. Its translation is CANGQADEQYF.